The rows below give T cell receptor beta chains drawn from one sample of a study of blood T cell repertoires in COVID-19. The protocol was immunoSEQ multiplex PCR, while the TCRdb copy is restricted to in-frame clones and leaves out a portion. The sample holds more than 100,000 clones; more than 75% are singletons and the top ten take more than 2%. The sequenced sample consisted of peripheral blood. Receptors were obtained from a man in his 70s with active COVID-19. The CDR3 runs from the conserved cysteine through the conserved F or W. The D gene is left open where the match is weak. Only some rows state a clone size, as once, few, many or a class for expanded clones.

clone_size,j_call,v_call,d_call,cdr3_nt,cdr3_aa
.,TRBJ1-5,TRBV10-3,.,TGTGCCATCAGTGACACAGGCGGAAATCAGCCCCAGCATTTT,CAISDTGGNQPQHF
.,TRBJ1-6,TRBV4-3,TRBD1,TGCGCCAGCAGCCAAAAGAAAGACAGGGCAACCTATAATTCACCCCTCCACTTT,CASSQKKDRATYNSPLHF
.,TRBJ2-3,TRBV9,TRBD2,TGTGCCAGCACACGTATGATGGGACTAGGGGGAAGCACAGATACGCAGTATTTT,CASTRMMGLGGSTDTQYF
.,TRBJ2-3,TRBV2,TRBD1,TGTGCCAGCAACCAACAGGGGGCCATAGATACGCAGTATTTT,CASNQQGAIDTQYF
few,TRBJ1-5,TRBV28,.,TGTGCCAGCAGTTTTCGGGAGGGGATCGTACACCAGCCCCAGCATTTT,CASSFREGIVHQPQHF
.,TRBJ2-6,TRBV7-2,.,TGTGCCAGCAGCTTAGTTAGGTGGGCGGGGTCAGTTGGGGCCAACGTCCTGACTTTC,CASSLVRWAGSVGANVLTF
.,TRBJ1-4,TRBV27,TRBD1,TGTGCCAGCAGTAGTCCAGGGGGCGGGAGTGAAAAACTGTTTTTT,CASSSPGGGSEKLFF
few,TRBJ2-3,TRBV9,TRBD2,TGTGCCAGCAGCGACATTAGCGGGAGCGGCACAGATACGCAGTATTTT,CASSDISGSGTDTQYF
.,TRBJ2-7,TRBV20-1,TRBD2,TGCCAACTAGCGGATGCCTACGAGCAGTACTTC,CQLADAYEQYF
.,TRBJ2-7,TRBV7-9,TRBD2,TGTGCCAGCAGCTTATGGGGACTAGCGGGAGTGTCCGAGCAGTACTTC,CASSLWGLAGVSEQYF
.,TRBJ2-3,TRBV5-1,.,TGCGCCAGCAGCCCTGACATCCGCACAGATACGCAGTATTTT,CASSPDIRTDTQYF
.,TRBJ1-2,TRBV3-1/TRBV3-2,.,TGTGCCAGCAGCCCTTCCCAGGGAGGCGGCTACACCTTC,CASSPSQGGGYTF
.,TRBJ2-3,TRBV19,.,TGTGCCAGTAGTATCAGAGGTTCCGCAGATACGCAGTATTTT,CASSIRGSADTQYF